This TCR beta chain was recorded in a study of T-cell memory formation after mild COVID-19. The germline CDR1 and CDR2 sequences are KGHDR and SFDVKD. There are 13 residues in the CDR3. Deletions cut 3 bases from V and 5 bases from J, with 9 bases between. This clonotype was found many times. In TCRdb, the 5' RACE reads were re-called with MiXCR into one record per CDR3 protein. Among under 35,000 distinct CDR3 sequences listed, 16% were seen once. The specimen sequenced was PBMCs or a T cell subset sorted from them (not recorded which). This rearrangement joins TRBV24-1 to TRBJ1-1; maybe TRBD1 (6 bases). This TCR came from an adult who had mild COVID-19 (a few samples of this study predate the infection). Cell type and time point are not known. The CDR3 DNA reads TGTGCCACCAGTGATCAGGGGTATACTGAAGCTTTCTTT. Protein: CATSDQGYTEAFF.